The entry below describes one TCR beta chain. This entry belongs to a study of blood T cell repertoires in COVID-19. Across the whole study: The analysed material was cDNA or gDNA that came from T cells, B-cell-depleted T cells, or PBMCs.

Trimming shortened V by 1 base and J by 1 base, and 6 bases separated the two germline ends. CDR1 SGHTA and CDR2 FQGTGA come from the germline V gene. The CDR3 is made up of 14 amino acids. This table comes from immunoSEQ multiplex PCR, and its TCRdb copy is limited to in-frame clones, with some not included. The sample has roughly 140,000 clones; more than 75% are singletons. The chain uses TRBV7-3 and TRBJ2-3; unclear D gene. The origin of this receptor is a man aged 60 to 69 with acute or convalescent COVID-19. Source material: peripheral blood. The CDR3 DNA reads as TGTGCCAGCAGCTTAAACGAGGGCACAGATACGCAGTATTTT. It codes for CASSLNEGTDTQYF.